This T cell receptor beta chain was observed in a study of cytomegalovirus exposure and HLA in healthy donors. This PCR relied on a set of 60 Vbeta primers and 13 Jbeta primers. Only in-frame clones appear in the TCRdb table, and some are missing; sequencing was by immunoSEQ multiplex PCR. This sample has around 130,000 clones, with around 78% found just once. This TCR derives from a woman aged 18-30 years in good health and CMV-seronegative. Material: PBMCs.

As DNA, the CDR3 is TGCGCCAGCAGCTTGTGGGGGGGGAAGGAGACCCAGTACTTC. This codes for CASSLWGGKETQYF. The chain employs TRBV5-1 and TRBJ2-5, with TRBD2 identical over 7 bases. CDR1 is SGHRS and CDR2 is YFSETQ in the germline V gene. V gave up 1 base and J gave up 5 bases; unmatched junction bases: 5. There are 14 residues in the CDR3.